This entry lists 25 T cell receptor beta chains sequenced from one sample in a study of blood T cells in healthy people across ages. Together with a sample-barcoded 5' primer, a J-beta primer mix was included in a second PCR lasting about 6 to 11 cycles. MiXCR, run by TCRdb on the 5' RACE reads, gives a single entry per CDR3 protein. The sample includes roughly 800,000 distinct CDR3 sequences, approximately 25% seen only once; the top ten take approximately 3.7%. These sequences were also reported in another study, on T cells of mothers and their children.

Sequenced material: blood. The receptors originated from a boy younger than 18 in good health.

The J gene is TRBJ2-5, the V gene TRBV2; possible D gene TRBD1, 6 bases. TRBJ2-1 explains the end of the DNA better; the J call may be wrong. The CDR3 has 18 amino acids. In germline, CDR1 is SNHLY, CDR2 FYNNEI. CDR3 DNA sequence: TGTGCCAGCAGGGGACGCAGGACAACAGGGTCCCCTCAGGATGAGCAGTTCTTC. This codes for CASRGRRTTGSPQDEQFF.

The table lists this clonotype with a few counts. The CDR3 DNA follows: TGTGCCAGCAGTTCTACCCATTTTCAAGGGCAGTTCTTC. Protein: CASSSTHFQGQFF. This chain connects TRBV6-2 or TRBV6-3 to TRBJ2-5; D gene uncertain. The J call could be wrong; TRBJ2-1 is a better fit for the DNA end. CDR1 and CDR2 (germline): MNHEY, SVGEGT. The CDR3 extends over 13 amino acids.

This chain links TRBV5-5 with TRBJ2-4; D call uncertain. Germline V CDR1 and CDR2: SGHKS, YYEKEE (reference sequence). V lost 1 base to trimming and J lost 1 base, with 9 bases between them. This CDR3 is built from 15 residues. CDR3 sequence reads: CASSLLGAAKNIQYF. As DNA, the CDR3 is TGTGCCAGCAGCTTGTTAGGAGCGGCCAAAAACATTCAGTACTTC. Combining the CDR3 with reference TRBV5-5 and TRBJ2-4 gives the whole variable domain DAGVTQSPTHLIKTRGQQVTLRCSPISGHKSVSWYQQVLGQGPQFIFQYYEKEERGRGNFPDRFSARQFPNYSSELNVNALLLGDSALYLCASSLLGAAKNIQYFGAGTRLSVL.

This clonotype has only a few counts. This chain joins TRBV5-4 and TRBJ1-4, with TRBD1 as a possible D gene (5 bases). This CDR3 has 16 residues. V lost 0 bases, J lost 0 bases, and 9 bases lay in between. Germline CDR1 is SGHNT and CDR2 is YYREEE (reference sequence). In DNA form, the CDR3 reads TGTGCCAGCAGCTTGGAGGGGTCCACAACTAATGAAAAACTGTTTTTT. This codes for CASSLEGSTTNEKLFF.

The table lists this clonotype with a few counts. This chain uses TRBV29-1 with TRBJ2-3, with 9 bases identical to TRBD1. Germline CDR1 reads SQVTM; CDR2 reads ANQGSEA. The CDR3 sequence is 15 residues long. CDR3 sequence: CSDRGQGLSTDTQYF. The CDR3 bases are TGCAGTGACCGGGGACAGGGACTGAGCACAGATACGCAGTATTTT.

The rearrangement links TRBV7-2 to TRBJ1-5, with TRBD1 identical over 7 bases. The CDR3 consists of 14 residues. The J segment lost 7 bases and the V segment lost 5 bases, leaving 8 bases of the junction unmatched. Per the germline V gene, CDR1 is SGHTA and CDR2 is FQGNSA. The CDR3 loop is CASSIRGGDQPQHF. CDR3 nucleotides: TGTGCCAGCAGCATCAGGGGGGGAGACCAGCCCCAGCATTTT.

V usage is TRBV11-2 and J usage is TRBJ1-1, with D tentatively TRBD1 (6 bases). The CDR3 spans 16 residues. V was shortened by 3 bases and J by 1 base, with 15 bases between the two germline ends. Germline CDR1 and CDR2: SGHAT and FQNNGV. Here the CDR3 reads CASSFSGTLRNTEAFF. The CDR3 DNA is TGTGCCAGCAGCTTCTCCGGGACATTACGGAACACTGAAGCTTTCTTT.

For the CDR3, the DNA is TGTGCCAGCAGCCTCTCCCCCCGAGCATCCTACAATGAGCAGTTCTTC. Translation gives CASSLSPRASYNEQFF. The V call is TRBV9, the J call TRBJ2-1; D gene unclear. The CDR3 spans 16 residues. The V gene's germline CDR1 is SGDLS and CDR2 YYNGEE. The germline V and J ends were trimmed by 4 bases and 1 base, with 15 bases remaining between them.

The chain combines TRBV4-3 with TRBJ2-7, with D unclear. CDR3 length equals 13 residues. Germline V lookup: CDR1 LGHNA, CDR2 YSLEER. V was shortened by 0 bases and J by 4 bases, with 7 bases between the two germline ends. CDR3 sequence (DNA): TGCGCCAGCAGCCAAGAGTGGCGGTACGAGCAGTACTTC. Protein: CASSQEWRYEQYF.

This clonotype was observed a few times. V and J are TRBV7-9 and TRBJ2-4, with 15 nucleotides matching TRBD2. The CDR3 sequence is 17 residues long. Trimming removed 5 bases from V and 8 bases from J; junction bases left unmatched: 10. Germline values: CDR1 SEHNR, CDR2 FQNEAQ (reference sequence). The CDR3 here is CASSHPRTSGGVYIQYF. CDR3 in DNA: TGTGCCAGCAGCCACCCCCGGACTAGCGGGGGGGTATACATTCAGTACTTC.

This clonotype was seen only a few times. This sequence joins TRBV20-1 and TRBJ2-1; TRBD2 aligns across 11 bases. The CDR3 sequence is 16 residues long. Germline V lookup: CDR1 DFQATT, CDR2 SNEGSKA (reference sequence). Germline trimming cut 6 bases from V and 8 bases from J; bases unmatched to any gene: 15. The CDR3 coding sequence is TGCAGTGCCTCCAGCCCGGCTAGCGGGGGGTGGGATGAGCAGTTCTTC. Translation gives CSASSPASGGWDEQFF.

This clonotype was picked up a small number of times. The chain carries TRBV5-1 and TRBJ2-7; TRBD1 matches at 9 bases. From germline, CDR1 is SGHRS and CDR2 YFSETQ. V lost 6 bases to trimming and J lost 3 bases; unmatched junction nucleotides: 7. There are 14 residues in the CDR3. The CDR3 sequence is CASNHGTGLYEQYF. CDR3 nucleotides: TGCGCCAGCAACCACGGGACAGGGCTCTACGAGCAGTACTTC.

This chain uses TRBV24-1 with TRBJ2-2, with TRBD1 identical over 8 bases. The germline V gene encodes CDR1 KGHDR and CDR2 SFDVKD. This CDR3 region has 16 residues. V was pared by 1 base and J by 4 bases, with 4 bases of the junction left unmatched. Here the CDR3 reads CATSDFSGGRTGELFF. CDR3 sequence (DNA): TGTGCCACCAGTGATTTCTCAGGGGGCCGCACCGGGGAGCTGTTTTTT.

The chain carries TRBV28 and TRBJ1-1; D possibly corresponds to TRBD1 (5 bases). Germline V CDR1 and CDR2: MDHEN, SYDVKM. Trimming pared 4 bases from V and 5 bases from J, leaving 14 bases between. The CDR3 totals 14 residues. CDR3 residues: CASSSPGMATEAFF. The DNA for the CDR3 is TGTGCCAGCAGTTCCCCAGGGATGGCAACTGAAGCTTTCTTT.

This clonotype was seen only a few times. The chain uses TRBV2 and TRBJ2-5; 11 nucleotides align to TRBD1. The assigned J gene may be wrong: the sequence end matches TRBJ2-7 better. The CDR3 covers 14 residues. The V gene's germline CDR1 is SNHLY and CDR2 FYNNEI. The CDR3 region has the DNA TGTGCCAGCAGTCGGGACAGGGGGACGAACGAGCAGTACTTC. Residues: CASSRDRGTNEQYF.

This CDR3 is CASMQGWYEQYF. CDR3 in DNA: TGTGCCAGCATGCAGGGGTGGTACGAGCAGTACTTC. The chain employs TRBV6-1 and TRBJ2-7, with D possibly matching TRBD1 (6 bases). From germline, CDR1 is MNHNS and CDR2 SASEGT. V gave up 7 bases and J gave up 4 bases, with 11 bases separating them. CDR3 length: 12 amino acids.

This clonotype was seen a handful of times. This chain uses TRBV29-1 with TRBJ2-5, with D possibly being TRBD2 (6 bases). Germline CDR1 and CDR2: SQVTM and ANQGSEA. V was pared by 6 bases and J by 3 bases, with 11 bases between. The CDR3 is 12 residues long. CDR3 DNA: TGCAGCGTAAGGCGGGGAAAAGAGACCCAGTACTTC. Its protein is CSVRRGKETQYF.

For the CDR3, the DNA is TGTGCCAGCAGGGACAGGAGAACTAATGAAAAACTGTTTTTT. Translated, it gives CASRDRRTNEKLFF. V and J are TRBV2 and TRBJ1-4; 7 positions match TRBD1. In germline, CDR1 is SNHLY, CDR2 FYNNEI. CDR3 length: 14 amino acids. With V trimmed by 6 bases and J by 1 base, 2 bases remained unmatched.

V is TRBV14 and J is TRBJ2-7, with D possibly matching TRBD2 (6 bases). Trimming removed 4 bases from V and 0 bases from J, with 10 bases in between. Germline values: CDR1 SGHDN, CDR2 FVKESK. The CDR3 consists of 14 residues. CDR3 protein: CASSRDGSSYEQYF. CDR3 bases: TGTGCCAGCAGCCGGGACGGGAGCTCCTACGAGCAGTACTTC. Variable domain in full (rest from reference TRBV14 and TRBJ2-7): EAGVTQFPSHSVIEKGQTVTLRCDPISGHDNLYWYRRVMGKEIKFLLHFVKESKQDESGMPNNRFLAERTGGTYSTLKVQPAELEDSGVYFCASSRDGSSYEQYFGPGTRLTVT.

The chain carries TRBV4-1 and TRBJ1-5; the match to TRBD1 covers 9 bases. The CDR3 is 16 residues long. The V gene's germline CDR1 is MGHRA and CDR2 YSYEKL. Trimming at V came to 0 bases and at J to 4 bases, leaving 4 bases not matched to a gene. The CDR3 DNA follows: TGCGCCAGCAGCCAAGATAAGACAGGGGGTAATCAGCCCCAGCATTTT. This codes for CASSQDKTGGNQPQHF.

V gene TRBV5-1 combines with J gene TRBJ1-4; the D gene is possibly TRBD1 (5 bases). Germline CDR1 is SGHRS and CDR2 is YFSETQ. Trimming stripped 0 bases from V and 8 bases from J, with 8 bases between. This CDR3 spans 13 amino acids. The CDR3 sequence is CASSLVAGEKLFF. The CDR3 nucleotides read TGCGCCAGCAGCTTGGTTGCAGGGGAAAAACTGTTTTTT.

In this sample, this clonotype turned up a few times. The CDR3 spells CASSGDRFGTEAFF. CDR3 coding DNA: TGTGCCAGCAGCGGCGACAGGTTTGGCACTGAAGCTTTCTTT. The V and J genes are TRBV5-4 and TRBJ1-1, with D tentatively TRBD1 (6 bases). CDR1 and CDR2 from the germline V gene are SGHNT and YYREEE (reference sequence). V dropped 4 bases and J dropped 4 bases, with 14 bases sitting between them. This CDR3 is 14 amino acids long.

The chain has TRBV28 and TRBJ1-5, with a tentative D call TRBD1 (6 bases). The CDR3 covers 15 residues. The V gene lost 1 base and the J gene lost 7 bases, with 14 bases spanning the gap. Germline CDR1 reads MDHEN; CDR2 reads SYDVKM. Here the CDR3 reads CASSLSAGVGQPQHF. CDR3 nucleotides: TGTGCCAGCAGTTTATCTGCAGGGGTAGGACAGCCCCAGCATTTT. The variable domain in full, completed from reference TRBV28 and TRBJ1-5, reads DVKVTQSSRYLVKRTGEKVFLECVQDMDHENMFWYRQDPGLGLRLIYFSYDVKMKEKGDIPEGYSVSREKKERFSLILESASTNQTSMYLCASSLSAGVGQPQHFGDGTRLSIL.

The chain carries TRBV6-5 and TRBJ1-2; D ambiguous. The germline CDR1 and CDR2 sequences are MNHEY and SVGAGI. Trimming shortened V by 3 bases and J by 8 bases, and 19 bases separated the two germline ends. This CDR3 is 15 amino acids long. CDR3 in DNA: TGTGCCAGCAGTTATCTCCCCGTAACTCGCAGCGGCTACACCTTC. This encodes CASSYLPVTRSGYTF.

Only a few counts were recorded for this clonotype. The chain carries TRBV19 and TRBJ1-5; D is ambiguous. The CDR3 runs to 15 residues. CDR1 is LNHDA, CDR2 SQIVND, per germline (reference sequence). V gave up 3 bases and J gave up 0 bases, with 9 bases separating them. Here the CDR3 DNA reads TGTGCCAGTAGTATGTGGGAGACTAGCAATCAGCCCCAGCATTTT. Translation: CASSMWETSNQPQHF.